Shown below are 27 T cell receptor beta chains from a single sample sequenced in a study of OX40 agonist ivuxolimab in advanced cancers. Profiling relied on immunoSEQ multiplex PCR, and the TCRdb table lists in-frame clones only, not all of them. The table lists around 37,000 clones, about four fifths of them singletons. The source was CD4+ or CD8+ T cells sorted from blood, collected in a trial of the OX40 agonist ivuxolimab. All receptors come from an adult with an advanced solid tumor such as melanoma, head and neck, liver or kidney cancer.

The rearrangement uses TRBV30 and TRBJ2-7, with 11 positions matching TRBD1. The length of the CDR3 is 16 residues. Germline trimming cut 3 bases from V and 2 bases from J; bases unmatched to any gene: 9. Germline-derived CDR1 and CDR2 are GTSNPN and SVGIG (reference sequence). CDR3 protein: CAWSDYGTGGTYEQYF. DNA for the CDR3: TGTGCCTGGAGCGACTACGGGACAGGGGGGACCTACGAGCAGTACTTC.

V is TRBV28 and J is TRBJ1-2; weak D call: TRBD1 (6 bases). The CDR3 totals 15 residues. Looked up from germline, CDR1 is MDHEN and CDR2 is SYDVKM. Trimming cost V 4 bases and J 2 bases, with 14 bases left between them. This chain's CDR3 is CASSSPGGGNYGYTF. In nucleotides, the CDR3 is TGTGCCAGCAGTTCCCCCGGGGGCGGGAACTATGGCTACACCTTC.

CDR3 nucleotides: TGTGCCAGCAGTGAAGCGGCTAGCGGAGCCAAAAACATTCAGTACTTC. Its protein is CASSEAASGAKNIQYF. The chain couples TRBV6-1 to TRBJ2-4; 7 bases are shared with TRBD2. V shed 0 bases, J shed 0 bases, and the junction held 2 bases outside the gene matches. The CDR3 is 16 amino acids. Germline CDR1 and CDR2: MNHNS and SASEGT.

The V and J genes are TRBV7-5 and TRBJ1-1; the D segment call TRBD1 is taken from the table without a DNA check. TRBV7-5 is given as a pseudogene. CDR3 length: 14 residues. The CDR3 DNA reads as TGTGCCAGCAGGGCCGGGACAGGGTACACTGAAGCTTTCTTT. Its translation: CASRAGTGYTEAFF.

The rearrangement uses TRBV18 and TRBJ1-2; D call uncertain. The CDR3 runs 12 residues. Germline V CDR1 and CDR2: KGHSH, LQKENI. Trimming left V 1 base short and J 5 bases short, with 5 bases between. CDR3: CASSPLSYGYTF. The DNA of the CDR3 is TGTGCCAGCTCACCACTTTCATATGGCTACACCTTC.

The V gene is TRBV4-2, the J gene TRBJ2-3; 10 bases agree with TRBD2. The germline CDR1 and CDR2 sequences are LGHNA and YNFKEQ. V shed 2 bases, J shed 6 bases, and the junction held 5 bases outside the gene matches. The CDR3 sequence is 15 residues long. The CDR3 DNA follows: TGTGCCAGCAGCCAACAGGGGACTAGCGATGATACGCAGTATTTT. It codes for CASSQQGTSDDTQYF.

This clone has only a few counts. This chain joins TRBV11-2 and TRBJ2-3; 10 bases map to TRBD2. Trimming cost V 7 bases and J 2 bases; bases outside gene matches: 3. This CDR3 is built from 14 residues. Germline CDR1 is SGHAT and CDR2 is FQNNGV. CDR3 DNA sequence: TGTGCCAGCAAAGCGGGGGGGATCACAGATACGCAGTATTTT. It is translated as CASKAGGITDTQYF.

This clone was observed a handful of times. The CDR3 DNA is TGCGCCAGCAGTGCGGGGAGCTCCTACAATGAGCAGTTCTTC. This translates into CASSAGSSYNEQFF. The chain couples TRBV10-1 to TRBJ2-1; a weak D match, TRBD2 (5 bases). With 4 bases removed from V and 0 bases from J, the gap between germline ends came to 7 bases. Germline V gene data show CDR1 as WNHNN and CDR2 as SYGVQD (reference sequence). The CDR3 length is 14 residues.

The gene calls are TRBV27 and TRBJ2-1; D might be TRBD1 (6 bases). Germline loops: CDR1 MNHEY, CDR2 SMNVEV (reference sequence). The CDR3 runs 14 residues. Trimming pared 4 bases from V and 6 bases from J, leaving 13 bases between. The CDR3 coding sequence is TGTGCCAGCAGTTCACATACAGGGACCAATGAGCAGTTCTTC. Its translation: CASSSHTGTNEQFF.

This sequence joins TRBV19 and TRBJ2-7, with D perhaps matching TRBD1 or TRBD2 (7 bases each). From germline, CDR1 is LNHDA and CDR2 SQIVND (reference sequence). V gave up 6 bases and J gave up 0 bases, with 18 bases separating them. CDR3 length equals 16 residues. The CDR3 region is CASRRRGDSSSYEQYF. DNA for the CDR3: TGTGCCAGTAGGCGCCGGGGGGACAGTAGCTCCTACGAGCAGTACTTC.

The CDR3 reads CASSPQGFTEAFF. The CDR3 bases are TGTGCCAGCAGTCCACAGGGTTTCACTGAAGCTTTCTTT. J is TRBJ1-1 and V is TRBV2; possibly TRBD1 for D (6 bases). V was clipped by 5 bases and J by 4 bases, with 11 bases between them. The CDR3 is 13 amino acids. Germline V gene data show CDR1 as SNHLY and CDR2 as FYNNEI.

J is TRBJ2-6 and V is TRBV11-2; 8 bases map to TRBD1. V gave up 0 bases and J gave up 0 bases; unmatched junction bases: 4. The CDR3 spans 18 residues. CDR1 is SGHAT and CDR2 is FQNNGV in the germline V gene. This CDR3 is CASSLDGTGVSGANVLTF. DNA of the CDR3: TGTGCCAGCAGCTTAGATGGGACAGGCGTCTCTGGGGCCAACGTCCTGACTTTC. Combining the CDR3 with reference TRBV11-2 and TRBJ2-6 gives the whole variable domain EAGVAQSPRYKIIEKRQSVAFWCNPISGHATLYWYQQILGQGPKLLIQFQNNGVVDDSQLPKDRFSAERLKGVDSTLKIQPAKLEDSAVYLCASSLDGTGVSGANVLTFGAGSRLTVL.

The gene calls are TRBV28 and TRBJ1-4; D call uncertain. CDR1 MDHEN and CDR2 SYDVKM come from the germline V gene. The CDR3 extends over 13 amino acids. Deletions cut 3 bases from V and 7 bases from J, with 9 bases between. DNA for the CDR3: TGTGCCAGCAGTTTCATCCGAACTGAAAAACTGTTTTTT. This gives the protein CASSFIRTEKLFF. Complete variable domain (other parts from reference TRBV28 and TRBJ1-4): DVKVTQSSRYLVKRTGEKVFLECVQDMDHENMFWYRQDPGLGLRLIYFSYDVKMKEKGDIPEGYSVSREKKERFSLILESASTNQTSMYLCASSFIRTEKLFFGSGTQLSVL.

The chain joins TRBV18 to TRBJ1-5, with D perhaps matching TRBD1 (5 bases). This CDR3 has 14 amino acids. Trimming removed 0 bases from V and 9 bases from J, with 12 bases in between. Germline-derived CDR1 and CDR2 are KGHSH and LQKENI. CDR3 protein: CASSPPGGERPQHF. The CDR3 DNA sequence: TGTGCCAGCTCACCACCGGGAGGGGAGAGGCCCCAGCATTTT.

For the CDR3, the DNA is TGCGCCAGCAGCCCGGTTCCGGGGACTAGCGGGCTAAATGAGCAGTTCTTC. It is translated as CASSPVPGTSGLNEQFF. The rearrangement links TRBV4-1 to TRBJ2-1; 12 bases match TRBD2. Losses at the gene ends were 4 bases for V and 7 bases for J; bases not matched to a gene: 11. The CDR3 is made up of 17 amino acids. CDR1 and CDR2 (germline): MGHRA, YSYEKL.

By frequency in the sample, this clone is medium-sized. The chain recombines TRBV10-1 with TRBJ2-7; 8 positions agree with TRBD1. J was trimmed by 4 bases and V by 4 bases; bases with no gene match: 15. Germline assignment: CDR1 WNHNN and CDR2 SYGVQD (reference sequence). This CDR3 comprises 17 residues. The CDR3: CASSGFRPGQAYYEQYF. The CDR3 nucleotides are TGCGCCAGCAGTGGGTTCCGTCCGGGACAGGCGTATTACGAGCAGTACTTC.

The J gene is TRBJ2-1, the V gene TRBV7-3; 8 nucleotides agree with TRBD2. Germline CDR1 is SGHTA and CDR2 is FQGTGA. V gave up 1 base and J gave up 7 bases; unmatched junction bases: 3. CDR3 size: 14 residues. CDR3 in DNA: TGTGCCAGCAGCTTAATAGCGGGAAGTAATGAGCAGTTCTTC. This translates into CASSLIAGSNEQFF.

The V gene is TRBV5-1, the J gene TRBJ1-6, with 7 nucleotides matching TRBD1. Trimming removed 1 base from V and 10 bases from J; junction bases left unmatched: 11. The germline gives CDR1 SGHRS, CDR2 YFSETQ. This CDR3 comprises 16 residues. The CDR3 sequence is CASSLRRQGGESPLHF. The CDR3 DNA sequence: TGCGCCAGCAGCTTGCGAAGACAGGGAGGGGAGTCACCCCTCCACTTT.

V gene TRBV28 combines with J gene TRBJ1-2, with D possibly TRBD1 on 6 matching bases. This CDR3 is 15 amino acids long. Germline-derived CDR1 and CDR2 are MDHEN and SYDVKM. The germline V and J ends were trimmed by 5 bases and 7 bases, with 20 bases remaining between them. CDR3 residues: CASSPTYTGMSGYTF. For the CDR3, the DNA is TGTGCCAGCAGTCCTACTTACACAGGGATGAGTGGCTACACCTTC.

The chain joins TRBV5-1 to TRBJ2-7; tentative D call: TRBD1 (6 bases). V was clipped by 7 bases and J by 4 bases, with 12 bases between them. Germline values: CDR1 SGHRS, CDR2 YFSETQ. This CDR3 is 12 amino acids long. In DNA, the CDR3 is TGCGCCAGCGGGGGCACGGGATACGAGCAGTACTTC. This encodes CASGGTGYEQYF.

The chain joins TRBV28 to TRBJ2-1; no clear D. With 2 bases removed from V and 4 bases from J, the gap between germline ends came to 3 bases. Germline V gives CDR1 MDHEN, CDR2 SYDVKM. The CDR3 extends over 12 amino acids. The CDR3 sequence is CASSLRYNEQFF. In DNA form, the CDR3 reads TGTGCCAGCAGTTTACGGTACAATGAGCAGTTCTTC.

Note on this clone: The same CDR3 can be traced to other DNA sequences in this sample. V is TRBV19 and J is TRBJ1-2; 9 bases line up with TRBD1. V dropped 0 bases and J dropped 3; count of bases not matched to a gene: 5. The CDR3 is made up of 16 amino acids. CDR1 LNHDA and CDR2 SQIVND come from the germline V gene (reference sequence). The CDR3 DNA reads as TGTGCCAGTAGTATAGACGGACAGGGGCAACACTATGGCTACACCTTC. Translated: CASSIDGQGQHYGYTF.

This clone came up once. The chain links TRBV29-1 to TRBJ2-7; 9 positions agree with TRBD1. The trim removed 3 bases at V and 2 bases at J, leaving 5 bases unmatched. The CDR3 consists of 14 residues. Germline V gives CDR1 SQVTM, CDR2 ANQGSEA. Here the CDR3 reads CSVDKGQGAYEQYF. The CDR3 coding sequence is TGCAGCGTTGATAAGGGACAGGGAGCCTACGAGCAGTACTTC.

This sequence joins TRBV19 and TRBJ1-5, with a tentative D call TRBD1 (6 bases). CDR1 is LNHDA and CDR2 is SQIVND in the germline V gene (reference sequence). Trimming stripped 10 bases from V and 3 bases from J, with 16 bases between. The length of the CDR3 is 14 residues. CDR3 sequence: CATLGGGANQPQHF. The DNA of the CDR3 is TGTGCCACCCTAGGAGGGGGTGCCAATCAGCCCCAGCATTTT.

The chain carries TRBV7-3 and TRBJ2-3; D ambiguous. V was cut by 0 bases and J by 2 bases, with 12 bases left in between. The CDR3 contains 16 residues. The germline V gene encodes CDR1 SGHTA and CDR2 FQGTGA. The DNA of the CDR3 is TGTGCCAGCAGCTTAACCCCTAGTGAAACCACAGATACGCAGTATTTT. Amino acids: CASSLTPSETTDTQYF.

V usage is TRBV7-9 and J usage is TRBJ1-1; D is undetermined. The V gene's germline CDR1 is SEHNR and CDR2 FQNEAQ (reference sequence). With 2 bases removed from V and 8 bases from J, the gap between germline ends came to 12 bases. The CDR3 extends over 13 amino acids. This CDR3 reads CASSLMSEQEAFF. DNA for the CDR3: TGTGCCAGCAGCTTAATGTCCGAACAGGAAGCTTTCTTT.

The chain couples TRBV2 to TRBJ2-3; 7 nucleotides agree with TRBD1. The V and J ends lost 8 bases and 1 base, in that order; junction bases with no gene match: 3. CDR3 length equals 13 residues. Germline V gene lookup returns CDR1 SNHLY and CDR2 FYNNEI. This CDR3 is CASGDSRTDTQYF. CDR3 nucleotides: TGTGCCAGCGGGGACAGTCGCACAGATACGCAGTATTTT.